The next 32 T cell receptor beta chains were all read from a single sample in a study of blood T cells in healthy people across ages. It was with a sample-barcoded 5' primer and a J-beta primer mix that a second PCR of roughly 7 to 12 cycles was run. In TCRdb, the 5' RACE reads were re-called with MiXCR into one record per CDR3 protein. The sample lists around 1,500,000 distinct CDR3 sequences; approximately 28% were seen once. The source material was blood. The receptors come from a woman aged 25 to 39 in good health.

V gene TRBV7-9 combines with J gene TRBJ1-5, with TRBD1 as a possible D gene (5 bases). CDR1 is SEHNR, CDR2 FQNEAQ, per germline (reference sequence). CDR3 length equals 14 residues. Trimming left V 0 bases short and J 5 bases short, with 8 bases between. DNA for the CDR3: TGTGCCAGCAGCTTAGCGGCGGGGCATCAGCCCCAGCATTTT. Residues: CASSLAAGHQPQHF.

This clonotype was recorded a few times. V and J are TRBV6-6 and TRBJ1-2; 7 bases are a match to TRBD1. The V gene end was trimmed by 5 bases and the J gene end by 3 bases; junction bases not matched to a gene: 12. CDR3 length equals 16 residues. Germline CDR1 reads MNHNY; CDR2 reads SVGAGI (reference sequence). Here the CDR3 reads CASSRIRGQLDYGYTF. In nucleotides, the CDR3 is TGTGCCAGCAGTCGTATCAGGGGACAGTTGGACTATGGCTACACCTTC.

This clonotype was seen only a few times. The chain employs TRBV20-1 and TRBJ2-7; 11 bases align to TRBD2. Judging by the DNA end, TRBJ2-5 fits better; the J call may be wrong. Germline V gene lookup returns CDR1 DFQATT and CDR2 SNEGSKA (reference sequence). This CDR3 region has 13 residues. In nucleotides, the CDR3 is TGCAGCTTAGCGGGGGGGACCCCAGAGACCCAGTACTTC. It codes for CSLAGGTPETQYF.

Note on this clonotype: Its ends do not fully match the called genes, so a read error is possible. This chain joins TRBV7-2 and TRBJ1-4; D is undetermined. In germline, CDR1 is SGHTA, CDR2 FQGNSA. This CDR3 is 14 amino acids long. Here the CDR3 reads CANSLASTNEKLFF. The CDR3, as DNA: TGTGCCAACAGCTTAGCTTCAACTAATGAAAAACTGTTTTTT.

CDR3 sequence: CASSAGTARFWHF. CDR3 nucleotides: TGTGCCAGCAGTGCCGGGACAGCAAGGTTCTGGCATTTT. The rearrangement uses TRBV28 and TRBJ1-5, with 7 bases lining up with TRBD1. Trimming at V came to 5 bases and at J to 15 bases, leaving 13 bases not matched to a gene. The CDR3 runs to 13 residues. Per germline, CDR1 MDHEN and CDR2 SYDVKM.

This clonotype has only a few counts. The chain employs TRBV9 and TRBJ1-2, with 10 bases lining up with TRBD1. With 3 bases clipped from V and 3 bases from J, the junction kept 11 bases outside the gene matches. Looked up from germline, CDR1 is SGDLS and CDR2 is YYNGEE. The CDR3 runs 17 residues. The CDR3 bases are TGTGCCAGCAGCGGAGGGGGGACAGGGGTCGCATACTATGGCTACACCTTC. Encoded protein: CASSGGGTGVAYYGYTF.

V gene TRBV20-1 combines with J gene TRBJ1-1; possibly TRBD1 for D (5 bases). The CDR3 has 14 residues. Germline lookup yields CDR1 DFQATT and CDR2 SNEGSKA (reference sequence). Trimming left V 4 bases short and J 0 bases short, with 12 bases between. The CDR3 sequence: CSAIPGRMNTEAFF. In nucleotides, the CDR3 is TGCAGTGCTATTCCGGGACGGATGAACACTGAAGCTTTCTTT.

This clonotype showed up many times. V and J are TRBV7-2 and TRBJ2-4; D is uncertain. Germline assignment: CDR1 SGHTA and CDR2 FQGNSA. Between the trimmed V and J ends, which lost 5 bases and 5 bases, there was a span of 16 bases. This CDR3 spans 15 amino acids. The CDR3 spells CASSGSGGVQNIQYF. In DNA, the CDR3 is TGTGCCAGCAGCGGCTCCGGTGGGGTGCAAAACATTCAGTACTTC. The variable domain in full, completed from reference TRBV7-2 and TRBJ2-4, reads GAGVSQSPSNKVTEKGKDVELRCDPISGHTALYWYRQSLGQGLEFLIYFQGNSAPDKSGLPSDRFSAERTGGSVSTLTIQRTQQEDSAVYLCASSGSGGVQNIQYFGAGTRLSVL.

The chain couples TRBV20-1 to TRBJ2-7; 8 nucleotides align to TRBD2. V lost 3 bases, J lost 0 bases, and 4 bases stayed unmatched. Germline CDR1 reads DFQATT; CDR2 reads SNEGSKA (reference sequence). This CDR3 has 14 amino acids. The CDR3, as DNA: TGCAGTGCTAGGGCTAGCGGGCGCTCCTACGAGCAGTACTTC. Translating gives CSARASGRSYEQYF.

This chain links TRBV25-1 with TRBJ2-1; D is unresolved. CDR1 is MGHDK and CDR2 is SYGVNS in the germline V gene. V gave up 8 bases and J gave up 1 base, with 18 bases separating them. The CDR3 is 16 amino acids. The CDR3 region is CASSNVPGSSYNEQFF. The DNA for the CDR3 is TGTGCCAGCTCTAACGTACCAGGTTCTTCCTACAATGAGCAGTTCTTC.

The gene calls are TRBV24-1 and TRBJ2-1; 7 bases are shared with TRBD1. CDR1 KGHDR and CDR2 SFDVKD come from the germline V gene. The trim removed 3 bases at V and 7 bases at J, leaving 5 bases unmatched. This CDR3 contains 14 residues. The CDR3 bases are TGTGCCACCAGTGATAGACAGGGACAGAATGAGCAGTTCTTC. Protein: CATSDRQGQNEQFF.

This clonotype was observed once. V is TRBV5-1 and J is TRBJ2-3; 9 bases are a match to TRBD1. The CDR3 length is 17 residues. Losses at the gene ends were 4 bases for V and 1 base for J; bases not matched to a gene: 10. CDR1 and CDR2 from the germline V gene are SGHRS and YFSETQ. The CDR3 here is CASSPTLRDRGTDTQYF. The CDR3 DNA is TGCGCCAGCAGCCCAACTTTACGGGACAGGGGCACAGATACGCAGTATTTT.

On this clonotype itself: This may stem from a read error, because a much larger clone lies one nucleotide away. The chain links TRBV12-3 or TRBV12-4 to TRBJ2-5; tentatively, D is TRBD1 or TRBD2 (5 bases each). The CDR3 is 14 amino acids. V gave up 4 bases and J gave up 11 bases, with 20 bases separating them. CDR3 DNA sequence: TGTGCCAGCAGTTCAGGGACCTTCAACTACAAGCAGTACTTC. Its translation: CASSSGTFNYKQYF.

The rearrangement joins TRBV6-5 to TRBJ2-6, with 9 bases fitting TRBD1. Germline V CDR1 and CDR2: MNHEY, SVGAGI. J gave up 2 bases and V 4 bases, and 6 bases lay outside the gene matches. The CDR3 runs 17 residues. The DNA of the CDR3 is TGTGCCAGCAGTTTAGGGACAGGGCGACCTGGGGCCAACGTCCTGACTTTC. Amino acid sequence: CASSLGTGRPGANVLTF.

This clonotype was recorded at least ten times. V and J are TRBV18 and TRBJ1-6; D remains ambiguous. The CDR3 loop spans 13 amino acids. V dropped 8 bases and J dropped 4 bases, with 9 bases sitting between them. Germline values: CDR1 KGHSH, CDR2 LQKENI. CDR3 DNA sequence: TGTGCCAGCAGCCCCGATTATAATTCACCCCTCCACTTT. Translation gives CASSPDYNSPLHF.

This clonotype was counted between two and nine times. J is TRBJ1-1 and V is TRBV6-5; TRBD1 might be the D (6 bases). The CDR3 has 13 residues. Germline loops: CDR1 MNHEY, CDR2 SVGAGI. The germline V and J ends were trimmed by 4 bases and 11 bases, with 17 bases remaining between them. The CDR3 here is CASSSSRAGDAFF. As DNA, the CDR3 is TGTGCCAGCAGTTCCTCGCGGGCAGGGGACGCTTTCTTT.

As regards this clonotype: This may be a read error, as it is one base from a much larger clone. This chain links TRBV4-1 with TRBJ2-1; D perhaps matches TRBD2 (6 bases). Germline V CDR1 and CDR2: MGHRA, YSYEKL. The ends were cut back, 0 bases at V and 10 bases at J, with 19 bases in the middle. This CDR3 is built from 16 residues. CDR3 bases: TGCGCCAGCAGCCAAGAAGCGAATAGCGGCCCTTTCGAGCAGTTCTTC. It translates to CASSQEANSGPFEQFF.

There are a few counts of this clonotype. The chain joins TRBV7-2 to TRBJ1-2; D is unclear. Germline CDR1 is SGHTA and CDR2 is FQGNSA. The CDR3 is 13 amino acids. The germline V and J ends were trimmed by 5 bases and 8 bases, with 15 bases remaining between them. CDR3 loop: CASSPRGVRGYTF. The CDR3 nucleotides are TGTGCCAGCAGCCCTCGTGGGGTGCGCGGCTACACCTTC.

This clonotype was detected only a few times. The V and J genes are TRBV7-9 and TRBJ2-7, with no clear D. V was clipped by 0 bases and J by 4 bases, with 13 bases between them. Germline V gene data show CDR1 as SEHNR and CDR2 as FQNEAQ (reference sequence). The CDR3 extends over 15 amino acids. The CDR3 loop reads CASSLAGRSVYEQYF. CDR3 DNA: TGTGCCAGCAGCTTAGCGGGTCGATCCGTATACGAGCAGTACTTC. The full variable domain, with the rest looked up from reference TRBV7-9 and TRBJ2-7, is DTGVSQNPRHKITKRGQNVTFRCDPISEHNRLYWYRQTLGQGPEFLTYFQNEAQLEKSRLLSDRFSAERPKGSFSTLEIQRTEQGDSAMYLCASSLAGRSVYEQYFGPGTRLTVT.

This clonotype appeared a single time. Just one base apart from a much larger clone, this may be a read error. V and J are TRBV7-3 and TRBJ2-1; no firm D call. Germline CDR1 reads SGHTA; CDR2 reads FQGTGA. The CDR3 loop spans 13 amino acids. Deletions cut 2 bases from V and 13 bases from J, with 15 bases between. CDR3 sequence reads: CASSLRLMETQFF. DNA for the CDR3: TGTGCCAGCAGCTTACGATTGATGGAGACCCAGTTCTTC.

The sample holds a few counts of this clonotype. The gene calls are TRBV27 and TRBJ1-2; D not certain. Germline CDR1 is MNHEY and CDR2 is SMNVEV (reference sequence). The CDR3 has 13 residues. V lost 2 bases to trimming and J lost 2 bases, with 6 bases between them. DNA for the CDR3: TGTGCCAGCAGTTTAAAACAGAACTATGGCTACACCTTC. Translation: CASSLKQNYGYTF.

The rearrangement joins TRBV10-2 to TRBJ2-3; D is unclear. Trimming left V 6 bases short and J 0 bases short, with 10 bases between. This CDR3 is 14 amino acids long. Per the germline V gene, CDR1 is WSHSY and CDR2 is SAAADI. CDR3 region: CASRTVRSTDTQYF. Written as DNA, the CDR3 is TGCGCCAGCAGGACGGTGAGGAGCACAGATACGCAGTATTTT.

This clonotype was counted a single time. The rearrangement joins TRBV11-2 to TRBJ2-4, with 7 bases aligning to TRBD2. The ends lost 5 bases at V and 1 base at J; junction bases unmatched: 5. Germline CDR1 reads SGHAT; CDR2 reads FQNNGV. The CDR3 is 15 residues long. Here the CDR3 reads CASSVAGGAKNIQYF. Written as DNA, the CDR3 is TGTGCCAGCAGCGTCGCCGGGGGGGCCAAAAACATTCAGTACTTC.

This clonotype occurred a few times. A much larger clone lies one base from this, so it may be a read error. The rearrangement uses TRBV10-2 and TRBJ2-5, with D perhaps matching TRBD2 (7 bases). Germline V gene data show CDR1 as WSHSY and CDR2 as SAAADI. The CDR3 is 14 amino acids. The CDR3 region is CTSSRTRGEETQYF. As DNA, the CDR3 is TGCACCAGCAGTAGGACTAGGGGGGAAGAGACCCAGTACTTC.

This clonotype was counted at least ten times. This chain links TRBV20-1 with TRBJ2-7; 13 bases fit TRBD2. The length of the CDR3 is 13 residues. The V gene end was trimmed by 7 bases and the J gene end by 5 bases; junction bases not matched to a gene: 5. CDR1 is DFQATT, CDR2 SNEGSKA, per germline (reference sequence). The chain's CDR3 is CSVRTSGSHEQYF. CDR3 nucleotide sequence: TGCAGTGTCAGGACTAGCGGGAGCCACGAGCAGTACTTC.

Only a few counts were recorded for this clonotype. J is TRBJ1-4 and V is TRBV20-1; the D gene is possibly TRBD1 (6 bases). The germline CDR1 and CDR2 sequences are DFQATT and SNEGSKA (reference sequence). The CDR3 sequence is 14 residues long. Trimming removed 6 bases at V and 7 bases at J, with 18 bases between. CDR3 coding DNA: TGCAGTGCAAGGGACGAGGGGGTTGGTGAAAAACTGTTTTTT. Translating it yields CSARDEGVGEKLFF.

The genes are TRBV5-1 and TRBJ1-2; D not certain. V was clipped by 1 base and J by 4 bases, with 14 bases between them. The CDR3 is 15 amino acids. The germline gives CDR1 SGHRS, CDR2 YFSETQ. CDR3 coding DNA: TGCGCCAGCAGCTTGCCGCAGGCCGATTCCTATGGCTACACCTTC. Translating it yields CASSLPQADSYGYTF.

This clonotype was seen more than once but under ten times. The chain joins TRBV5-1 to TRBJ2-3; 7 bases match TRBD2. Germline V gene sequence: CDR1 SGHRS, CDR2 YFSETQ. With 5 bases clipped from V and 5 bases from J, the junction kept 11 bases outside the gene matches. The CDR3 length is 15 residues. The CDR3 here is CASSYRRGLVDTQYF. DNA for the CDR3: TGCGCCAGCAGTTATAGGCGGGGGTTAGTAGATACGCAGTATTTT.

This chain connects TRBV6-2 or TRBV6-3 to TRBJ2-2; D tentatively reads TRBD1 or TRBD2 (5 bases each). There are 16 residues in the CDR3. Per the germline V gene, CDR1 is MNHEY and CDR2 is SVGEGT. The V end lost 5 bases, the J end lost 6 bases, and 19 bases lay between the germline ends. The CDR3 reads CASSTSGTGRPGELFF. CDR3 DNA sequence: TGTGCCAGCAGTACCTCGGGGACCGGGCGTCCCGGGGAGCTGTTTTTT.

The genes are TRBV10-3 and TRBJ1-1; D not certain. In germline, CDR1 is ENHRY, CDR2 SYGVKD. This CDR3 spans 14 amino acids. Trimming removed 0 bases from V and 5 bases from J, with 10 bases in between. The DNA of the CDR3 is TGTGCCATCAGTGAGTCAGCAGAGATTACTGAAGCTTTCTTT. Amino acid sequence: CAISESAEITEAFF.

J is TRBJ2-7 and V is TRBV20-1; a weak D match, TRBD2 (6 bases). Germline V gene sequence: CDR1 DFQATT, CDR2 SNEGSKA (reference sequence). CDR3 size: 15 residues. V shed 3 bases and J shed 2 bases, with 17 bases lying between them. Written as DNA, the CDR3 is TGCAGTGCTAGTCCGCCGGGACTTTCGACCTACGAGCAGTACTTC. Protein product: CSASPPGLSTYEQYF.

A few counts support this clonotype. The chain is built from TRBV29-1 and TRBJ2-1, with D perhaps matching TRBD2 (5 bases). The assigned J gene may be wrong: the sequence end matches TRBJ2-7 better. There are 12 residues in the CDR3. Per the germline V gene, CDR1 is SQVTM and CDR2 is ANQGSEA. The CDR3 is CSVEDRETEQYF. As DNA, the CDR3 is TGCAGCGTTGAAGATCGGGAAACTGAGCAGTACTTC.